This T cell receptor beta chain was recorded in a study of beta chain features in type 1 diabetes. Findings and caveats of the study: A closer apparent resemblance between naive, central memory and Treg TCRB repertoires was seen in patients than in healthy donors. Whether TCRB rearrangement is influenced by HLA type went unresolved here.

In the case of this clone: Its antigen remains unknown.

As every portion of the isolated RNA was reverse transcribed, the sequencing read expressed TCRB transcripts. Data came from immunoSEQ multiplex PCR; TCRdb stores just in-frame clones and leaves some out. The table lists under 450,000 clones, 14% of them singletons. In germline, CDR1 is KGHSH, CDR2 LQKENI. Trimming cost V 5 bases and J 0 bases; bases outside gene matches: 1. This CDR3 comprises 14 residues. The sequence was collected from a man aged 25 to 45 in good health. The rearrangement links TRBV18 to TRBJ2-7, with TRBD1 identical over 10 bases. Sequencing was performed on naive CD4+ T cells from blood. The CDR3 here is CASSRTGGSYEQYF. CDR3 coding DNA: TGTGCCAGCTCAAGGACAGGGGGCTCCTACGAGCAGTACTTC. Filled out from reference TRBV18 and TRBJ2-7, the complete variable domain reads NAGVMQNPRHLVRRRGQEARLRCSPMKGHSHVYWYRQLPEEGLKFMVYLQKENIIDESGMPKERFSAEFPKEGPSILRIQQVVRGDSAAYFCASSRTGGSYEQYFGPGTRLTVT.